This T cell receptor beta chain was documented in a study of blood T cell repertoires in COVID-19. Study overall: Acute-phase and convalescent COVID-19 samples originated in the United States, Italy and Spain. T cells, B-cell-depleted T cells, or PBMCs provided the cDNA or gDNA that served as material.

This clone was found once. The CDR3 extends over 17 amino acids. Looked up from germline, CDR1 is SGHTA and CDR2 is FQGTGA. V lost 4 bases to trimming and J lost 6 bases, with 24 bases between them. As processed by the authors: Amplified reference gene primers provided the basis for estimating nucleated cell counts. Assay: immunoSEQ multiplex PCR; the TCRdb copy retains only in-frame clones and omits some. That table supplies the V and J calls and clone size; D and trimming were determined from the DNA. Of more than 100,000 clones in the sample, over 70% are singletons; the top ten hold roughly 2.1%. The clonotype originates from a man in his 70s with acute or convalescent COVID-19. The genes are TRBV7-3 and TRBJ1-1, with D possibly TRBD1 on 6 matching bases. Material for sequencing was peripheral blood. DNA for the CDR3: TGTGCCAGCAGCTCCCAACCCAGGGGCGCGAGTGGCGCTGAAGCTTTCTTT. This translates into CASSSQPRGASGAEAFF.